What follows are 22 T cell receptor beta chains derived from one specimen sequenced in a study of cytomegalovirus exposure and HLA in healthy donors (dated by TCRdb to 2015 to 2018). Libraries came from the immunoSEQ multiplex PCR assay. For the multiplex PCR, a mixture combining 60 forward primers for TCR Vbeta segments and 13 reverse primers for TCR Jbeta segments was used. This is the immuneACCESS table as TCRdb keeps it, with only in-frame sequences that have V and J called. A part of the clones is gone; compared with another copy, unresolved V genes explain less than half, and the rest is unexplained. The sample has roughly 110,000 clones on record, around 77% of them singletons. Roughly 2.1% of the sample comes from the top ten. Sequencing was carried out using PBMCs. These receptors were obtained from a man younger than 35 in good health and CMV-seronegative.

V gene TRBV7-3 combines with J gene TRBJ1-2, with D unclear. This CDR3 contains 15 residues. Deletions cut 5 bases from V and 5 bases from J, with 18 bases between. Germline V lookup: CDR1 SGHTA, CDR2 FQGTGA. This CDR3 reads CASSPDGRRPYGYTF. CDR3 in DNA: TGTGCCAGCAGCCCGGACGGACGGAGGCCTTATGGCTACACCTTC.

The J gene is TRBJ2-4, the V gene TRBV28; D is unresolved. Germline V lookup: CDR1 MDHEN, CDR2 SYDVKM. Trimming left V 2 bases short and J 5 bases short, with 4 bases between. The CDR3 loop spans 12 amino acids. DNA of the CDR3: TGTGCCAGCAGTTTAGGAGAAAACATTCAGTACTTC. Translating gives CASSLGENIQYF.

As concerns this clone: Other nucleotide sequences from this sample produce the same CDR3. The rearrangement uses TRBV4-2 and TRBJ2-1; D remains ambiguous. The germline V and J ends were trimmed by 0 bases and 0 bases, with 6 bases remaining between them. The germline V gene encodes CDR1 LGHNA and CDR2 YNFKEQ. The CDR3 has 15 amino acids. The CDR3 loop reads CASSQDRSSYNEQFF. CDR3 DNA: TGTGCCAGCAGCCAAGATAGGAGCTCCTACAATGAGCAGTTCTTC.

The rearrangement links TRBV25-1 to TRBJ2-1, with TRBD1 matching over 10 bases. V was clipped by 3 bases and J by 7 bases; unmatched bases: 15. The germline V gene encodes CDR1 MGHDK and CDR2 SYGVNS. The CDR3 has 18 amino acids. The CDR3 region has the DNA TGTGCCAGCAGTGACGGGACAGGGGCGCCCGAGTCGTGGAATGAGCAGTTCTTC. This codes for CASSDGTGAPESWNEQFF.

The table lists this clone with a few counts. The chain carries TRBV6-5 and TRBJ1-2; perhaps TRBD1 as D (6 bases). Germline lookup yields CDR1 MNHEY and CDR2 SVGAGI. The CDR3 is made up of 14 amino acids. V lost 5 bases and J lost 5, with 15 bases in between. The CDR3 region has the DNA TGTGCCAGCAGTCCGGGGGGGCCCCGATATGGCTACACCTTC. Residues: CASSPGGPRYGYTF.

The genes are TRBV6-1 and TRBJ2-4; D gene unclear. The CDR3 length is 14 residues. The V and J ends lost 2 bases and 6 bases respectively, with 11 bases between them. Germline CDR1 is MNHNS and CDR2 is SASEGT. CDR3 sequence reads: CASSERIRVNIQYF. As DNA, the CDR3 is TGTGCCAGCAGTGAACGGATTCGGGTAAACATTCAGTACTTC.

CDR3 loop: CASSFRVSTDTQYF. The CDR3 DNA sequence: TGTGCCAGCAGCTTTCGGGTTTCTACAGATACGCAGTATTTT. V and J are TRBV5-4 and TRBJ2-3, with D hard to call. V was shortened by 2 bases and J by 3 bases, with 10 bases between the two germline ends. The CDR3 extends over 14 amino acids. The germline CDR1 and CDR2 sequences are SGHNT and YYREEE (reference sequence).

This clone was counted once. The CDR3 here is CASSFRLAGGQDTQYF. Here the CDR3 DNA reads TGTGCCAGCTCATTCCGACTAGCGGGGGGCCAGGATACGCAGTATTTT. The chain has TRBV9 and TRBJ2-3; TRBD2 matches 13 bases. The CDR3 covers 16 residues. Unmatched junction bases numbered 11, after V lost 7 bases and J lost 6 bases. Germline-derived CDR1 and CDR2 are SGDLS and YYNGEE.

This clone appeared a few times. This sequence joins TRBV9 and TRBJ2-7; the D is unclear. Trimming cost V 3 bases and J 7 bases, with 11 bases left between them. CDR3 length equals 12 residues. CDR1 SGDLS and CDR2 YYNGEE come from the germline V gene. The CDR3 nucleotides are TGTGCCAGCAGCGATCCGGTCGGGGAGCAGTACTTC. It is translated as CASSDPVGEQYF.

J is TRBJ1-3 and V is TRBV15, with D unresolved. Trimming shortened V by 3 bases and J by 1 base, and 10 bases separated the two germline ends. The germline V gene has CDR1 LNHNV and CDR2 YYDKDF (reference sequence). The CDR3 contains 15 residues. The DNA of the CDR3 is TGTGCCACCAGCAGCCTCCGAGTTTCTGGAAACACCATATATTTT. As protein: CATSSLRVSGNTIYF.

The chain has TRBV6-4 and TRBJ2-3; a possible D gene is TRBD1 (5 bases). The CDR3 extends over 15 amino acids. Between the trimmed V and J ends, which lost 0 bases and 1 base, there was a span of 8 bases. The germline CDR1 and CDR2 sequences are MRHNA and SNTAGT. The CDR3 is CASSDSVGGTDTQYF. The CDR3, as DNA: TGTGCCAGCAGTGACTCAGTAGGGGGCACAGATACGCAGTATTTT.

For the CDR3, the DNA is TGTGCCAGCTCACCTCTGTTTACAGTGAATCAGCCCCAGCATTTT. This gives the protein CASSPLFTVNQPQHF. The chain recombines TRBV18 with TRBJ1-5; D call uncertain. The CDR3 extends over 15 amino acids. Deletions cut 3 bases from V and 4 bases from J, with 13 bases between. Germline V gene data show CDR1 as KGHSH and CDR2 as LQKENI. Full variable domain (missing parts from reference TRBV18 and TRBJ1-5): NAGVMQNPRHLVRRRGQEARLRCSPMKGHSHVYWYRQLPEEGLKFMVYLQKENIIDESGMPKERFSAEFPKEGPSILRIQQVVRGDSAAYFCASSPLFTVNQPQHFGDGTRLSIL.

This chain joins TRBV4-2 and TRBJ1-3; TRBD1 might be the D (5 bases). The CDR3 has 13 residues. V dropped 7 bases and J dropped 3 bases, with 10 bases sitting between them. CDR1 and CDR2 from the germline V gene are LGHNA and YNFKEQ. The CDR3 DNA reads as TGTGCCAGCACCACAGGCAGTGGAAACACCATATATTTT. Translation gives CASTTGSGNTIYF.

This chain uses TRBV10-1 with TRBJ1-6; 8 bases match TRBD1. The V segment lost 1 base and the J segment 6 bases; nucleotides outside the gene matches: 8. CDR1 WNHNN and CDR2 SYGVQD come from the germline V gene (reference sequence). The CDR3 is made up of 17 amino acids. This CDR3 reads CASSELQGVCINSPLHF. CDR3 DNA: TGCGCCAGCAGTGAGTTACAGGGGGTATGTATTAATTCACCCCTCCACTTT.

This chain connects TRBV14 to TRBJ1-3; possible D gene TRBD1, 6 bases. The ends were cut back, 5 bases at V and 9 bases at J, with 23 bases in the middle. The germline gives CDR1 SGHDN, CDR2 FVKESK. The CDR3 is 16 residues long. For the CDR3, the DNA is TGTGCCAGCAGCGGCACAGGGTTAACTGCGGAAGGCACCATATATTTT. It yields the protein CASSGTGLTAEGTIYF.

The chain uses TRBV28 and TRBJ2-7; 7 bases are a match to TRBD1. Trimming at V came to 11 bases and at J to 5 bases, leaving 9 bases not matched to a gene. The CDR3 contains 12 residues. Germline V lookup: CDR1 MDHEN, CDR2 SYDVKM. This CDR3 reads CAAARGRHEQYF. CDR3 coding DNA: TGTGCCGCGGCAAGGGGGCGACACGAGCAGTACTTC.

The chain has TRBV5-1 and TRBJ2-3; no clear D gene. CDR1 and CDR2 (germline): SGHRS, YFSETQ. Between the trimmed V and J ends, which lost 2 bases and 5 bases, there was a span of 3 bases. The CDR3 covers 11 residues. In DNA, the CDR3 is TGCGCCAGCAGCTTCCAAGATACGCAGTATTTT. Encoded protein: CASSFQDTQYF.

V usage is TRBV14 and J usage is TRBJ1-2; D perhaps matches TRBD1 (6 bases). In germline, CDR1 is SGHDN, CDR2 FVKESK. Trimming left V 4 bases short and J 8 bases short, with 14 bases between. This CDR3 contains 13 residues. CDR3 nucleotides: TGTGCCAGCAGCCGGGTCGAGACAGGCGGCTACACCTTC. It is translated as CASSRVETGGYTF.

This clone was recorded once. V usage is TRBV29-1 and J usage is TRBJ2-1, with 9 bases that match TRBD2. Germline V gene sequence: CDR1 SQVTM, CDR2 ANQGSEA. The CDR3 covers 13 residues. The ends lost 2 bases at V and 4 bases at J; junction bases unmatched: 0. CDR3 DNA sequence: TGCAGCGTTGAACTAGCGGGGTACAATGAGCAGTTCTTC. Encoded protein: CSVELAGYNEQFF.

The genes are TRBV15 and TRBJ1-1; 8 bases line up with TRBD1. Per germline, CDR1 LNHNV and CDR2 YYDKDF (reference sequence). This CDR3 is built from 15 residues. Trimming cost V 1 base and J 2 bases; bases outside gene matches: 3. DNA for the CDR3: TGTGCCACCAGCAGAGCCAGGGGGCCTAACACTGAAGCTTTCTTT. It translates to CATSRARGPNTEAFF.

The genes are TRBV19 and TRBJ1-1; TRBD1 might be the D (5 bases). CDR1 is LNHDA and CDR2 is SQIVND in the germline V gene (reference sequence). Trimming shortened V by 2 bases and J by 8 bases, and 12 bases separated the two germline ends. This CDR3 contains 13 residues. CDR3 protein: CASSIWQGMEAFF. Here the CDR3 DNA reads TGTGCCAGTAGTATATGGCAGGGCATGGAAGCTTTCTTT.

The chain's CDR3 is CAGRSGEQFF. In DNA form, the CDR3 reads TGTGCCGGCCGGAGTGGTGAGCAGTTCTTC. This chain connects TRBV5-8 to TRBJ2-1, with unresolved D. Looked up from germline, CDR1 is SGHTS and CDR2 is YDEGEE. Trimming stripped 10 bases from V and 9 bases from J, with 11 bases between. CDR3 length: 10 residues. Full variable domain (outside the CDR3, taken from reference TRBV5-8 and TRBJ2-1): EAGVTQSPTHLIKTRGQQATLRCSPISGHTSVYWYQQALGLGLQFLLWYDEGEERNRGNFPPRFSGRQFPNYSSELNVNALELEDSALYLCAGRSGEQFFGPGTRLTVL.